This note documents a single T cell receptor (beta chain) sequence. As yet, its antigen is unknown. The entry originates in a study of OX40 agonist ivuxolimab in advanced cancers. Study context: Therapy given before enrollment (anti-PD-1, anti-PD-L1 or anti-CTLA-4) was allowed, and around 41% had some. Study-level points and caveats: At 0.1 to 3.0 mg/kg and by week 6, clonal expansion occurred in CD4+ and CD8+ blood T cells.

Produced via immunoSEQ multiplex PCR; TCRdb's table is partial and in-frame only. The table lists 35,000 to 55,000 clones, roughly nine tenths of them singletons, with around 15% in the top ten. This CDR3 region has 15 residues. Germline CDR1 is MNHNS and CDR2 is SASEGT. V gave up 2 bases and J gave up 4 bases; unmatched junction bases: 6. Blood got drawn at baseline, again on cycle 4 day 1, and then on cycle 7 day 1. This TCR derives from an adult with an advanced solid tumor such as melanoma, head and neck, liver or kidney cancer. The input for sequencing was CD4+ or CD8+ T cells sorted from blood, taken in a trial of the OX40 agonist ivuxolimab. The chain has TRBV6-1 and TRBJ1-2; 8 bases align to TRBD1. CDR3 DNA: TGTGCCAGCAGTGAAATCCGGGACAGGCCCTATGGCTACACCTTC. Its translation: CASSEIRDRPYGYTF.